What follows describes a single T cell receptor (beta chain). The antigen this receptor binds is unknown. The record has no base qualities; no much larger clone is one base away. Library construction relied on the immunoSEQ multiplex PCR assay. For the multiplex PCR, a mixture combining 60 forward primers for TCR Vbeta segments and 13 reverse primers for TCR Jbeta segments was used. The CDR3 region of rearranged TCR beta genes was amplified from genomic DNA by a multiplex PCR assay. Amplified TCR beta libraries were sequenced as 87-base-pair reads on the Illumina HiSeq System. Processing in the source paper ran as follows. Across the 666 repertoires, a later analysis counted about 81 million unique TCR beta chains, some 11 million of which were shared by at least two donors. A nearest-neighbor algorithm error-corrected the raw reads and collapsed the reads into unique sequences, merging closely related sequences to remove PCR and sequencing errors. V, D and J gene segments were assigned by aligning CDR3 sequences to IMGT reference sequences. For a sequence to be retained, a match of at least six nucleotides to both a V gene segment and a J gene segment was required. A rearrangement was called productive if the CDR3 had no stop codons and remained in frame with V and J, and every other rearrangement was called non-productive. Following IMGT convention, CDR3 was defined as the stretch from the second conserved V-encoded cysteine to the conserved J-encoded phenylalanine. In an earlier analysis of roughly 610 of the donors, sequences lacking an unambiguous match to a single V gene segment were excluded. In an earlier analysis of approximately 550 of the donors, V segments were called functional above 56.7% productive rearrangements and were called segregating when the between-donor standard deviation exceeded 5%. To diagnose cytomegalovirus status from the catalog of TCR beta chain sequences, a statistical classification framework was built. In a later analysis, TCR nucleotide sequences were compared against IMGT/GENE-DB human TR gene sequences so that V and J genes could be assigned. The TCRdist pipeline was used in a later analysis to assign CDR3 sequences and most-parsimonious VDJ recombination scenarios. A later analysis defined each TCR beta chain by its CDR3 amino acid sequence plus V-gene family, and excluded reads lacking a unique V-gene family. A later analysis removed 550 to 700 highly shared, low-generation-probability nucleotide sequences to deal with suspected cross-contamination and a sequencing artifact. In a later analysis, a clonal expansion index for each public chain was calculated from normalized within-repertoire ranks of inferred template counts. Generation probabilities in a later analysis came from a VDJ recombination model fitted to out-of-frame rearrangements, and those results were checked against IGoR. A later analysis scored TCR-TCR, TCR-HLA and TCR-CMV co-occurrence with hypergeometric tests, applying a repertoire-size bias correction to TCR pairs. To estimate false discovery rates, a later analysis permuted the HLA or CMV assignments 20 times. A later analysis grouped co-occurring TCRs with DBSCAN, adding TCRdist sequence similarity when clustering within HLA-allele-positive subsets. Repertoires with fewer than 30,000 or more than 120,000 public chains, plus five repertoires with anomalous nucleotide sharing, were excluded from co-occurrence clustering. Sourced from immuneACCESS, this table was stored by TCRdb with only in-frame sequences that have V and J called. A share of the clones is absent; for the studies checked, an unresolved V gene accounts for under half, and the remainder has no known explanation. V and J calls and clone size are copied from that table; D and trimming were computed from the DNA. The sample records about 160,000 clones, roughly 80% of which are singletons. Of the sample, less than 3% is held by the ten largest clones.

V is clipped by 6 bases and J by 5 bases, and the sequence between their germline boundaries is 13 bases long. CDR1 and CDR2 are read off the germline V gene as SQVTM and ANQGSEA. The CDR3 starts with the cysteine, ends with the phenylalanine, and has 13 residues. Solely the CDR3 DNA is kept, with 39 bases framed from the first base. The sample is drawn from a study of cytomegalovirus exposure and HLA in healthy donors (dated by TCRdb to 2015 to 2018). A note on the overall study: An earlier analysis of several hundred of the donors reported more than 250 Gb of sequence data and around 110 million unique TCR beta sequences from 150 million to 200 million T cells. To predict cytomegalovirus infection status, the study brought together high-throughput TCR immunosequencing, statistical association of individual TCRs with disease status, and machine learning. The study aimed to test whether cataloging public T cell receptors could reveal signatures of past pathogen exposure. Using immunosequencing, the study profiled T cell repertoires from about 620 subjects and related those repertoires to cytomegalovirus serostatus. Because of strong linkage in the cohort, roughly five DR-DQ haplotypes were treated as single units for association and clustering. The number of donors typed differed by locus, with about 629-640 for A, B, C, DRB1 and DQB1, more than 500 for DQA1, about 610 for DPA1, and roughly 450 for DPB1. Donor age, sex, ethnicity and CMV serostatus were compiled together with the repertoire data. An earlier analysis of 587 of the donors applied high-throughput TCR beta sequencing to assess whether each TCR beta V gene segment acted as functional or pseudogenic. A later analysis re-analyzed previously published TCR beta repertoires from roughly 630 donors and added high-resolution HLA genotyping to study TCR occurrence patterns. Among 350 to 400 genotyped donors of the cohort, an average of 235,054 unique TCR beta nucleotide sequences were sequenced per donor, 15% to 20% of them non-productive. Along with the approximately 670-subject first cohort, a separate validation cohort of approximately 110 different subjects was used. The genetic ancestry cluster associated with self-reported Caucasian donors included roughly four fifths of the 398 genotyped donors. Rather than using new phenotypic data, the later analysis identified candidate immune exposures from TCR beta sequences and from how often those sequences occurred across donors. Every repertoire in the discovery cohort had been generated on one and the same sequencing platform. Roughly 300 gigabases of sequencing data and tens of millions of unique TCR sequences were included in an early release covering 550 to 800 HLA-typed donors. In a later genetic analysis, genome-wide SNP genotypes for about 65% of the roughly 700 donors were used, and that subset was treated as a discovery cohort. Both class I and class II loci were covered by HLA typing, at four-digit resolution.

The cohort consisted of some 670 healthy bone marrow donors. At the time of sampling, every cohort member was nominally healthy, though immune exposures that went unrecorded were likely present. The donor tested CMV seronegative and was one of the 352 seronegative cohort members. Each donor provided a peripheral blood sample, and peripheral blood mononuclear cells were used for TCR beta sequencing. Genomic DNA was extracted from the blood cell samples with the Qiagen DNeasy Blood Extraction Kit. The full study reports these points: A later genetic analysis reported fewer N-insertions in productive TCRs among donors in an Asian-associated ancestry cluster than the approximately 700-donor mean. The presence/absence analyses assumed that sequencing depth was roughly uniform across donors, and that assumption may not be true. Some IMGT-functional V segments, including TRBV6-2 and TRBV6-3, could not be distinguished by the 87-base-pair reads and were therefore excluded. An earlier analysis of approximately 590 of the donors showed that most TCR beta V segments appeared in productive rearrangements either about 87% or about 30% of the time, which broadly matched IMGT annotations. About 15 rarely observed V segments, including chromosome 9 orphons, were excluded from the earlier analysis of some 590 of the donors because counts were too low. Most CMV-associated TCR beta chains appeared to be HLA-restricted in a later analysis, and the HLA associations seemed to be driven largely by CMV exposure. The classifier was reported to diagnose cytomegalovirus status with high specificity and sensitivity in both the original cohort and the validation cohort. A cluster of highly shared sequence variants was judged likely to represent a technical artifact of the sequencing pipeline. An association between a missense DCLRE1C variant and V-gene and J-gene trimming of TCR beta chains was found in a later genetic analysis and replicated in an independent cohort. A further reported finding was that TCR beta sequences accurately predicted the HLA-A and HLA-B alleles for most subjects in the first cohort. Strong co-occurrence of HLA alleles, especially DR and DQ, made assigning TCR associations to individual alleles difficult. Specific HLA alleles were associated with 15,000 to 20,000 TCR beta sequences at a false discovery rate of 0.05 in a later analysis. A total of fewer than 200 TCR beta chains were listed by the study as associated with cytomegalovirus. According to the authors, the approach could potentially be generalized to other disease states and immunological phenotypes. In a later analysis, several top co-occurrence clusters were reported to appear linked to parvovirus B19, influenza, CMV and Epstein-Barr virus. A later analysis found that TCR association rates varied across HLA loci, with DRB1 alleles showing the most associated TCRs and HLA-C alleles the fewest. CMV serostatus was the only immune exposure information available for the cohort. Most TCR sequences were seen in very few donors, while some public TCRs were found in many individuals. In this cohort, only TCR beta chains were sequenced, and detectable features were limited by the absence of alpha or paired-chain data. Three of the identified cytomegalovirus-associated TCR beta chains were confirmed in vitro to be specific for cytomegalovirus antigens. Because HLA typing was missing for some donors at each locus, association tests included only the typed subset. Compared with equally common non-associated chains, HLA-associated TCR beta chains in a later analysis were more clonally expanded and had lower generation probabilities. Linkage disequilibrium might explain the correlated functional status among segregating V segments, but an unknown experimental factor could not be ruled out.

This TCR came from a female donor in good health and CMV-seronegative. The rearranged chain carries TRBV29-1 and TRBJ1-4; perhaps TRBD1 is the D gene, with 5 bases matching. The sequenced sample consisted of PBMCs. The nucleotide sequence reads as follows: TGCAGCGTCAGGGTTAATGCGAATGAAAAACTGTTTTTT. Translated, it reads CSVRVNANEKLFF.